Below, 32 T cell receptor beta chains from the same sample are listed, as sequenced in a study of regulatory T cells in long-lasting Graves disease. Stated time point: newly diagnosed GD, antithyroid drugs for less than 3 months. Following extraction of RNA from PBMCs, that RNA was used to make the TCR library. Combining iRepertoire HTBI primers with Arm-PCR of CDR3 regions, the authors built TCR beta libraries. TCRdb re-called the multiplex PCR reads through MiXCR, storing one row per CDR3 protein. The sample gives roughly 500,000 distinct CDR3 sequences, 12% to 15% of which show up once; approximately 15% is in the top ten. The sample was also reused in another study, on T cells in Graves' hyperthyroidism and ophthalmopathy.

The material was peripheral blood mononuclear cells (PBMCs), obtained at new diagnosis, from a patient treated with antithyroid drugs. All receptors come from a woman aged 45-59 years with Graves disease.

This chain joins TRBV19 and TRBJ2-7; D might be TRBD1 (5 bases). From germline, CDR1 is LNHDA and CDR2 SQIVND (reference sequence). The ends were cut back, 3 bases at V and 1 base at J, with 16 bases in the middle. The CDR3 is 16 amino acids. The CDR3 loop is CASSISQGFSSYEQYF. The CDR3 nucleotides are TGTGCCAGTAGTATTTCCCAGGGTTTCTCTTCCTACGAGCAGTACTTC.

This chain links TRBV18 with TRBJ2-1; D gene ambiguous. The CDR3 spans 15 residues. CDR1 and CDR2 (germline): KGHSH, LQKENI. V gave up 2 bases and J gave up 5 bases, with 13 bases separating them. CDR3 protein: CASSPGKGLDNEQFF. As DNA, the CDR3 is TGTGCCAGCTCACCAGGGAAAGGGTTAGACAATGAGCAGTTCTTC.

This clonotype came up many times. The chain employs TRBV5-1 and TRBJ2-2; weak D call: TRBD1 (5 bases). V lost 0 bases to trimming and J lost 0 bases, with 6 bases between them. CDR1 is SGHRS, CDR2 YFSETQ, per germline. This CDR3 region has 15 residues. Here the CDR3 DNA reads TGCGCCAGCAGCTTGGCAGGGCCGAACACCGGGGAGCTGTTTTTT. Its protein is CASSLAGPNTGELFF.

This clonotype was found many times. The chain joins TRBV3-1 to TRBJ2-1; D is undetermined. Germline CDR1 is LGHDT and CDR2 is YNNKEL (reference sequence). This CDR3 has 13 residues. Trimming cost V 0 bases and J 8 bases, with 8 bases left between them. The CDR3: CASSQDRLDEQFF. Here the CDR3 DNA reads TGTGCCAGCAGCCAAGACAGGCTCGATGAGCAGTTCTTC.

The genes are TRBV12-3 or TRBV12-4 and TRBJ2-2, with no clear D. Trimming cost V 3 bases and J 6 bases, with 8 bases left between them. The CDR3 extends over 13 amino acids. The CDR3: CASSLIGPGELFF. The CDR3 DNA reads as TGTGCCAGCAGTTTGATAGGGCCCGGGGAGCTGTTTTTT.

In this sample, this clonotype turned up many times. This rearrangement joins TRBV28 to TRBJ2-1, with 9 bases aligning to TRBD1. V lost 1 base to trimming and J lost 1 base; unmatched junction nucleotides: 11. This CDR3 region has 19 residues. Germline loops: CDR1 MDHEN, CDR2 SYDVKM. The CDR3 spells CASSLFEPLQGASYNEQFF. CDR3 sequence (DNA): TGTGCCAGCAGTTTATTTGAGCCATTACAGGGGGCGTCCTACAATGAGCAGTTCTTC.

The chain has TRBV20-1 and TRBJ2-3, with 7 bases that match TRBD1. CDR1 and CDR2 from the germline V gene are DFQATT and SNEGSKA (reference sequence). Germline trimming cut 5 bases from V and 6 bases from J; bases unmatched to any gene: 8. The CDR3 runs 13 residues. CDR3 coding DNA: TGCAGTGCTGAACGGACAGGATCGGATACGCAGTATTTT. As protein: CSAERTGSDTQYF.

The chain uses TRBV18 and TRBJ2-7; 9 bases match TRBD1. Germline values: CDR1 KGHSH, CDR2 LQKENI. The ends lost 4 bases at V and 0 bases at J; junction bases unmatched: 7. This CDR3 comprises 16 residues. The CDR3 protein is CASSRGQGVSSYEQYF. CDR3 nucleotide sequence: TGTGCCAGCTCACGGGGACAGGGCGTAAGCTCCTACGAGCAGTACTTC.

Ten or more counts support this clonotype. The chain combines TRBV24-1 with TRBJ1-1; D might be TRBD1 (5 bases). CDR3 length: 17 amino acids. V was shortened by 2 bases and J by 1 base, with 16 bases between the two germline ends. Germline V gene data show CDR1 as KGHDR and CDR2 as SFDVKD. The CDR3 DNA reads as TGTGCCACCAGTGATTCGGCTCTCGAGGGGCGGAACACTGAAGCTTTCTTT. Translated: CATSDSALEGRNTEAFF.

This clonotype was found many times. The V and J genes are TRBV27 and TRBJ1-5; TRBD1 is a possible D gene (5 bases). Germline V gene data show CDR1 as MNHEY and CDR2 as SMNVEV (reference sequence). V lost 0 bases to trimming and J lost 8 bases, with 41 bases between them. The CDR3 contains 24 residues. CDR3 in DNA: TGTGCCAGCAGTTTATCTGGTCGGCGTGGAGTCCTGCCCCCCGGGGCTCCCCGGGGGGAGCCCCAGCATTTT. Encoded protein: CASSLSGRRGVLPPGAPRGEPQHF.

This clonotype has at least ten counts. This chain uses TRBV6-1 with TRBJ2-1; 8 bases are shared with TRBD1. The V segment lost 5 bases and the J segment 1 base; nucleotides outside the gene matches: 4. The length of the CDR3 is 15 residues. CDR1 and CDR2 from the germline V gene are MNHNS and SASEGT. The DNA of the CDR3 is TGTGCCAGCAGTCTGACAGGGGTTTCCTACAATGAGCAGTTCTTC. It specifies CASSLTGVSYNEQFF.

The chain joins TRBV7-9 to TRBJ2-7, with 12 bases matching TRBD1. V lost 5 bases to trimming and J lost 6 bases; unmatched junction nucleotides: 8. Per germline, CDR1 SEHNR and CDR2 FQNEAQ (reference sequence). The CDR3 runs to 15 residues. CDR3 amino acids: CASSDTGTGGGEQYF. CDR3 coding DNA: TGTGCCAGCAGCGACACCGGGACAGGGGGCGGCGAGCAGTACTTC.

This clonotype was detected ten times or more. DNA of the CDR3: TGTGCCAGCAGTTCCGTGGACGGTACCTACGAGCAGTACTTC. Translated: CASSSVDGTYEQYF. The chain joins TRBV28 to TRBJ2-7; D is undetermined. Trimming took 4 bases from V and 2 from J, leaving 12 bases between them. This CDR3 comprises 14 residues. CDR1 is MDHEN and CDR2 is SYDVKM in the germline V gene.

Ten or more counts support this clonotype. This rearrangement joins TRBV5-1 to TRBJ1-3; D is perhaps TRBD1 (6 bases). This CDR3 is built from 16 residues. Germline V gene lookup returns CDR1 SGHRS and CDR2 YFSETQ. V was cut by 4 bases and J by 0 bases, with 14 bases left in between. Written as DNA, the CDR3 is TGCGCCAGCAGCAGGGGGACGGTGAACTCTGGAAACACCATATATTTT. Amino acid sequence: CASSRGTVNSGNTIYF.

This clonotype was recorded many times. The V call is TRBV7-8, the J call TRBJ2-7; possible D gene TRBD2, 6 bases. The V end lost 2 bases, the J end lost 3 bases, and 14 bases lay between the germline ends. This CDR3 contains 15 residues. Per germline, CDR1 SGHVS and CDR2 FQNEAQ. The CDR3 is CASSLLWDSDYEQYF. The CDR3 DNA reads TGTGCCAGCAGCTTACTCTGGGACTCCGACTACGAGCAGTACTTC.

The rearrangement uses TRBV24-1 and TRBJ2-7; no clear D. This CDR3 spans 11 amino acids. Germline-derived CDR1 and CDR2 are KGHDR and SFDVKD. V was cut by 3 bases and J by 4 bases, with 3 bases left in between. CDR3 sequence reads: CATSDRYEQYF. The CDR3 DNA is TGTGCCACCAGTGATCGGTACGAGCAGTACTTC.

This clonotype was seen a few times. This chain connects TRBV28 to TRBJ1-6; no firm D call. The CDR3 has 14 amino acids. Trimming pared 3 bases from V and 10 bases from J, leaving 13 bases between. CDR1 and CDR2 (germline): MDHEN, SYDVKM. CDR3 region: CASSFNIKLSPLHF. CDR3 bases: TGTGCCAGCAGTTTTAACATTAAACTCTCACCCCTCCACTTT. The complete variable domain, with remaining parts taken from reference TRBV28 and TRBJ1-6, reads DVKVTQSSRYLVKRTGEKVFLECVQDMDHENMFWYRQDPGLGLRLIYFSYDVKMKEKGDIPEGYSVSREKKERFSLILESASTNQTSMYLCASSFNIKLSPLHFGNGTRLTVT.

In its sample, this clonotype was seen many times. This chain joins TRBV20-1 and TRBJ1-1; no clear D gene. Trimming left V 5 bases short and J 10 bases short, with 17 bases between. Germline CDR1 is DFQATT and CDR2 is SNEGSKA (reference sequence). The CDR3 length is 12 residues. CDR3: CSAPNTIGGAFF. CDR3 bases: TGCAGTGCTCCCAATACAATAGGTGGAGCTTTCTTT.

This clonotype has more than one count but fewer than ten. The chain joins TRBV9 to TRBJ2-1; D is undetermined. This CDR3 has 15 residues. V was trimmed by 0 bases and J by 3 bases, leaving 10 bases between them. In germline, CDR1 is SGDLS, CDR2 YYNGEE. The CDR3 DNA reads TGTGCCAGCAGCGTAGATGGTTCTATCTACAATGAGCAGTTCTTC. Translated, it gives CASSVDGSIYNEQFF. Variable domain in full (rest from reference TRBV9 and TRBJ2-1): DSGVTQTPKHLITATGQRVTLRCSPRSGDLSVYWYQQSLDQGLQFLIQYYNGEERAKGNILERFSAQQFPDLHSELNLSSLELGDSALYFCASSVDGSIYNEQFFGPGTRLTVL.

CDR3 sequence: CASSISNDRADGYTF. CDR3 coding DNA: TGTGCCAGTAGTATCTCCAACGACAGGGCGGATGGCTACACCTTC. The V call is TRBV19, the J call TRBJ1-2; 7 nucleotides line up with TRBD1. Trimming at V came to 3 bases and at J to 6 bases, leaving 10 bases not matched to a gene. CDR3 length equals 15 residues. Germline V gene sequence: CDR1 LNHDA, CDR2 SQIVND (reference sequence).

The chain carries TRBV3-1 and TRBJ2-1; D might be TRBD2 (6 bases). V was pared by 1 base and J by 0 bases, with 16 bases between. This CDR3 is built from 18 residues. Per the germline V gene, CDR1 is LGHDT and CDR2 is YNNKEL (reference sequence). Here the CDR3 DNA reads TGTGCCAGCAGCCAAGTCTTCGGGACTTTAAGCTCCTACAATGAGCAGTTCTTC. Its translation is CASSQVFGTLSSYNEQFF.

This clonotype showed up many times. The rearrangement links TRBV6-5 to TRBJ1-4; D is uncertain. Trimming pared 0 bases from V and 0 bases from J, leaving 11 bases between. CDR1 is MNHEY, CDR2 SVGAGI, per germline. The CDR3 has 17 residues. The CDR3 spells CASSYSGSEATNEKLFF. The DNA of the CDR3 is TGTGCCAGCAGTTACTCGGGGTCCGAAGCAACTAATGAAAAACTGTTTTTT.

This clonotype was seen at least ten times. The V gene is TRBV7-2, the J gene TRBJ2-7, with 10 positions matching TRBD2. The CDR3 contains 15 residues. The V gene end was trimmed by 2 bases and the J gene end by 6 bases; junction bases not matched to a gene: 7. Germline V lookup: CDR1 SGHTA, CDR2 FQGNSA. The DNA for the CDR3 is TGTGCCAGCAGCTTAAGGCTAGCGGGAGACTCCGAGCAGTACTTC. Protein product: CASSLRLAGDSEQYF.

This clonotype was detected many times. The CDR3 reads CASSQEGQGFEAFF. The CDR3 DNA reads TGTGCCAGCAGCCAAGAAGGACAGGGATTCGAAGCTTTCTTT. The chain is built from TRBV3-1 and TRBJ1-1; 8 nucleotides line up with TRBD1. This CDR3 region has 14 residues. Germline V lookup: CDR1 LGHDT, CDR2 YNNKEL (reference sequence). Germline trimming cut 0 bases from V and 8 bases from J; bases unmatched to any gene: 5.

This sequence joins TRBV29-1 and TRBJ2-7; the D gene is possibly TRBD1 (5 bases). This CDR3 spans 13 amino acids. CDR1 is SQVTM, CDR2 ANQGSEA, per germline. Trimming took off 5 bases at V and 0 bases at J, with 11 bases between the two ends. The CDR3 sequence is CSVSGHISYEQYF. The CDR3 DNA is TGCAGCGTTTCAGGGCATATCTCCTACGAGCAGTACTTC.

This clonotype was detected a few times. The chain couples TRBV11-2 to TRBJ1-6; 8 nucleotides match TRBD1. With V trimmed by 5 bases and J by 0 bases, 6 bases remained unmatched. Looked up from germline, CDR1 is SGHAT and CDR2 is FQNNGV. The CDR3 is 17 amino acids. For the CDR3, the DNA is TGTGCCAGCAGCCGAGGGACAGGCAACTCCTATAATTCACCCCTCCACTTT. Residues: CASSRGTGNSYNSPLHF.

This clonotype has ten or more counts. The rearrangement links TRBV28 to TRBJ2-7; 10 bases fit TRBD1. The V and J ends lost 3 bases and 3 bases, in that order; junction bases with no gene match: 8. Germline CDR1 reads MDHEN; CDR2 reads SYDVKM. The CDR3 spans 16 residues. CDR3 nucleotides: TGTGCCAGCAGTTTCCGGGACAGGGGCTGGATCTACGAGCAGTACTTC. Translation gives CASSFRDRGWIYEQYF.

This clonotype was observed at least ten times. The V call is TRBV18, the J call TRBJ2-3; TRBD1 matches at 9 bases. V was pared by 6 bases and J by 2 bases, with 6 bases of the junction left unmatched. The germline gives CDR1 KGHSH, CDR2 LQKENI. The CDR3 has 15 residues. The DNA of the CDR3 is TGTGCCAGCTCCCCCGGGACAGGGATCACAGATACGCAGTATTTT. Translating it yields CASSPGTGITDTQYF.

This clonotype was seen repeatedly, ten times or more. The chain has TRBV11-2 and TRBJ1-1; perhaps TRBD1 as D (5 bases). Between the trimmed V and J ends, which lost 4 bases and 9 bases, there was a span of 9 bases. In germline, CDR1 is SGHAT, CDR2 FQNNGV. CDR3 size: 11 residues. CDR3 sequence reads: CASSSQGQAFF. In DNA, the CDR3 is TGTGCCAGCAGCTCTCAGGGACAAGCTTTCTTT.

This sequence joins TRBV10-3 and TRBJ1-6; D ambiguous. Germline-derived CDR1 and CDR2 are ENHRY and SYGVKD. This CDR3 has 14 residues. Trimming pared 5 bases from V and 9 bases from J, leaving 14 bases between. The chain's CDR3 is CAISLGSEASPLHF. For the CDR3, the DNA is TGTGCCATCAGTCTCGGATCGGAGGCTTCACCCCTCCACTTT.

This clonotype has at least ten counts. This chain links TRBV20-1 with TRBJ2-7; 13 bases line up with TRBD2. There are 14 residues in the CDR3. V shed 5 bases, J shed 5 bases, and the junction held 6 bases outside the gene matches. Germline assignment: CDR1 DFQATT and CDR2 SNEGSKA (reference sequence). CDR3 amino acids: CSAYGTSGMDEQYF. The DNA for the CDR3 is TGCAGTGCTTACGGGACTAGCGGGATGGACGAGCAGTACTTC.

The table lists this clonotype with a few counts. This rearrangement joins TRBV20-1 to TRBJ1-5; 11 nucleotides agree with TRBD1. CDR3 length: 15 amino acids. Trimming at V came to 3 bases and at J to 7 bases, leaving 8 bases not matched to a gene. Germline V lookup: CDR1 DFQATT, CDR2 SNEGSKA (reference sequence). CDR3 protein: CSASLPGQGGQPQHF. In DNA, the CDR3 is TGCAGTGCTAGCTTGCCGGGACAGGGGGGACAGCCCCAGCATTTT.